This TCR beta chain was sequenced for a study of long-term antiretroviral therapy in people with HIV. Study details: Sampling started about a decade before the 2015 immediate-ART recommendation.

It was version v3.0 of the immunoSEQ assay that was run at survey level. Profiling relied on immunoSEQ multiplex PCR, and the TCRdb table lists in-frame clones only, not all of them. The sample carries 28,000 or so clones, over 75% recorded once. For each donor, at least one pre-ART and at least two post-ART PBMC samples were available. This CDR3 is built from 14 residues. The V end lost 3 bases, the J end lost 0 bases, and 9 bases lay between the germline ends. Germline V gene lookup returns CDR1 MNHEY and CDR2 SVGAGI. The sequences come from unsorted PBMCs, collected 0.5 years after starting antiretroviral therapy. The chain links TRBV6-5 to TRBJ2-7; possibly TRBD1 or TRBD2 for D (6 bases each). This sequence originates from a woman in her late teens or twenties with HIV. CDR3 bases: TGTGCCAGCAGTTATGGGGGGCCCTCCTACGAGCAGTACTTC. It is translated as CASSYGGPSYEQYF.